The entry below gives a single T cell receptor beta chain sequence along with its context. This CDR3 has 13 residues. CDR1 is SEHNR, CDR2 FQNEAQ, per germline (reference sequence). J gave up 5 bases and V 7 bases, and 6 bases lay outside the gene matches. This entry is derived from a study of shared clonotypes between healthy human individuals. Measured with immunoSEQ multiplex PCR; TCRdb has only the in-frame clones, and not every one. Here the sample spans about 2 million clones, less than 95% being singletons. CD45RO-negative CD8 cells positively selected for CCR7 made up the naive population, which excluded terminally differentiated effector memory CD45RA+ cells.

This chain connects TRBV7-9 to TRBJ2-7, with 9 bases aligning to TRBD1. Sequenced input: naive CD8+ T cells sorted from blood. This TCR was sampled from a man aged 18-30 years in good health. The CDR3 bases are TGTGCCAGCACCGACAGGGGGTCGGACGAGCAGTACTTC. Protein product: CASTDRGSDEQYF.